The rows below give T cell receptor beta chains drawn from one sample of a study of cytomegalovirus exposure and HLA in healthy donors. The table came from immunoSEQ multiplex PCR; TCRdb's copy has only in-frame clones and leaves some out. The profile shows approximately 150,000 clones, around three quarters of them singletons. The source material was PBMCs. These receptors were taken from a man aged 40-49 years in good health and CMV-seropositive. CDR3s include the opening cysteine and the closing phenylalanine or tryptophan. A D gene is named only where the DNA matches it firmly. Some rows have no size entry. The others give once, few or many, or a class for an expanded clone.

.,.,TRBV5-1,TRBJ1-3,TGCGCCAGCAGCTTGTCGACAGCAAGGGGAAACACCATATATTTT,CASSLSTARGNTIYF
once,.,TRBV4-3,TRBJ2-3,TGCGCCAGCAGCCCCCAGGTGGCGGGGACCACCCTAGGCACAGATACGCAGTATTTT,CASSPQVAGTTLGTDTQYF
once,.,TRBV4-3,TRBJ1-2,TGCGCCAGCAGCCACCGCCGGGACACCTCGGCCTATGGCTACACCTTC,CASSHRRDTSAYGYTF
few,TRBD1,TRBV30,TRBJ1-1,TGTGCCTGGAGTGTAGGGCAGGGGGCCTTGAACACTGAAGCTTTCTTT,CAWSVGQGALNTEAFF
.,TRBD2,TRBV19,TRBJ2-1,TGTGCCAGTAGTCGATCTAGCGGACGGCCACACGATGAGCAGTTCTTC,CASSRSSGRPHDEQFF
.,TRBD1,TRBV7-8,TRBJ1-1,TGTGCCAGCAGCTCCGGGACAGAAAACACTGAAGCTTTCTTT,CASSSGTENTEAFF
.,.,TRBV6-6,TRBJ2-2,TGTGCCAGCCGTTGGCCCTCGAACACCGGGGAGCTGTTTTTT,CASRWPSNTGELFF
.,.,TRBV5-1,TRBJ2-2,TGCGCCAGCAGCTTGGATGGGGGGACCGGGGAGCTGTTTTTT,CASSLDGGTGELFF
once,TRBD2,TRBV7-9,TRBJ2-7,TGTGCCAGCCCAAGAGTGCGGGAGTCCGGAGAGCAGTACTTC,CASPRVRESGEQYF
.,.,TRBV5-1,TRBJ2-7,TGCGCCAGCAGCTTGGGCGGCGACGAGCAGTACTTC,CASSLGGDEQYF
.,TRBD1,TRBV7-2,TRBJ1-4,TGTGCCAGCAGCTTAGCAGGGGGCGTCCAGTTTTTT,CASSLAGGVQFF
.,TRBD1,TRBV6-1,TRBJ1-5,TGTGCCAGCAGTGGGGACAGGGGCCGCTGGGGGGGTCAGCCCCAGCATTTT,CASSGDRGRWGGQPQHF
.,TRBD2,TRBV28,TRBJ2-5,TGTGCCAGCAGTTCCAGCGGGATTGGGCTAGAGACCCAGTACTTC,CASSSSGIGLETQYF
.,TRBD2,TRBV5-4,TRBJ2-7,TGTGCCAGCAGCCGGGCTACGGTAGCGGGAGTTGGCTACGAGCAGTACTTC,CASSRATVAGVGYEQYF
.,.,TRBV27,TRBJ2-7,TGTGCCAGCAGCTATCAGGGGATTGTCGGCTCCTACGAGCAGTACTTC,CASSYQGIVGSYEQYF
.,.,TRBV6-6,TRBJ2-3,TGTGCCAGCAGCCCCGGGCGGGACCACTACACAGATACGCAGTATTTT,CASSPGRDHYTDTQYF
.,.,TRBV29-1,TRBJ1-2,TGCAGCGTTGGAGGACATTTGACGGGTTCATCAGACTACACCTTC,CSVGGHLTGSSDYTF